Listed here are 5 T cell receptor beta chains from one sample, sequenced in a study of T cell repertoires in cytomegalovirus infection. TCRdb recomputed calls from the reads with MiXCR, one row per CDR3 protein. Among about 490,000 distinct CDR3 sequences listed, roughly 29% were seen once. The sequenced sample was PBMCs. These receptors originate from a human donor in good health (CMV status not recorded). Some clones in this sample may be carry-over from other donors' samples.

This clonotype was seen a few times. The CDR3 DNA sequence: TGTGCCAGCAGCTGGGGCCACTGGGTAGGCCTCTACAATGAGCAGTTCTTC. It is translated as CASSWGHWVGLYNEQFF. The chain employs TRBV7-9 and TRBJ2-1; D is possibly TRBD1 (5 bases). Germline CDR1 is SEHNR and CDR2 is FQNEAQ (reference sequence). Trimming cost V 4 bases and J 3 bases, with 19 bases left between them. The CDR3 contains 17 residues.

This chain links TRBV5-4 with TRBJ2-2; 14 nucleotides match TRBD2. With 4 bases clipped from V and 6 bases from J, the junction kept 2 bases outside the gene matches. The germline gives CDR1 SGHNT, CDR2 YYREEE (reference sequence). This CDR3 region has 15 residues. The CDR3 reads CASSATSGRAGELFF. In DNA form, the CDR3 reads TGTGCCAGCAGCGCGACTAGCGGGAGGGCCGGGGAGCTGTTTTTT.

This clonotype was observed a few times. This chain connects TRBV5-4 to TRBJ2-3; 10 bases are a match to TRBD2. Germline values: CDR1 SGHNT, CDR2 YYREEE (reference sequence). J gave up 4 bases and V 0 bases, and 11 bases lay outside the gene matches. This CDR3 is 18 amino acids long. The CDR3 loop reads CASSLERLSGRRPDTQYF. The DNA of the CDR3 is TGTGCCAGCAGCTTGGAACGGCTTAGCGGGAGGAGGCCAGATACGCAGTATTTT.

The table lists this clonotype with many counts. The V call is TRBV7-2, the J call TRBJ2-3; D is unresolved. The CDR3 contains 11 residues. V lost 5 bases and J 6 bases, leaving 6 bases between the germline ends. The germline CDR1 and CDR2 sequences are SGHTA and FQGNSA. In DNA form, the CDR3 reads TGTGCCAGCAGCGGCTTTGATACGCAGTATTTT. Its protein product is CASSGFDTQYF.

There are many counts of this clonotype. This rearrangement joins TRBV7-2 to TRBJ1-5, with 10 bases that match TRBD1. Germline values: CDR1 SGHTA, CDR2 FQGNSA. This CDR3 is 16 amino acids long. The ends lost 5 bases at V and 2 bases at J; junction bases unmatched: 6. CDR3 residues: CASSTWTGGGNQPQHF. CDR3 DNA sequence: TGTGCCAGCAGCACTTGGACAGGGGGTGGCAATCAGCCCCAGCATTTT.